These 18 T cell receptor beta chains share one sample of origin, sequenced in a study of blood T cell repertoires in COVID-19 (dated by TCRdb to about 2020). Library method: the immunoSEQ multiplex PCR assay. The source is immuneACCESS, and TCRdb retained only in-frame sequences with V and J called. Part of the clones is not carried over; for the studies checked, unresolved V genes explain less than half of this, and the remainder is unexplained. Counted in this sample were about 330,000 clones; roughly 90% of them appeared once. Roughly 6.5% of the sample is held by the ten biggest clonotypes. Material: peripheral blood. These receptors all stem from a man between 18 and 29 years old who had recovered from COVID-19.

The chain links TRBV19 to TRBJ2-3; D is possibly TRBD2 (6 bases). The length of the CDR3 is 16 residues. Germline assignment: CDR1 LNHDA and CDR2 SQIVND (reference sequence). Between the trimmed V and J ends, which lost 7 bases and 2 bases, there was a span of 19 bases. The CDR3: CASTDQGASATDTQYF. The CDR3 DNA is TGTGCCAGTACCGATCAGGGAGCTAGCGCCACAGATACGCAGTATTTT. Looking up the rest from reference TRBV19 and TRBJ2-3 gives the full variable domain: DGGITQSPKYLFRKEGQNVTLSCEQNLNHDAMYWYRQDPGQGLRLIYYSQIVNDFQKGDIAEGYSVSREKKESFPLTVTSAQKNPTAFYLCASTDQGASATDTQYFGPGTRLTVL.

The genes are TRBV7-9 and TRBJ1-4; 7 bases are a match to TRBD1. CDR3 size: 15 residues. CDR1 and CDR2 (germline): SEHNR, FQNEAQ (reference sequence). Trimming at V came to 4 bases and at J to 3 bases, leaving 5 bases not matched to a gene. CDR3 in amino acids: CASSSRDRSNEKLFF. CDR3 sequence (DNA): TGTGCCAGCAGCTCGCGGGACAGATCTAATGAAAAACTGTTTTTT. Supplemented by reference TRBV7-9 and TRBJ1-4, the full variable domain reads DTGVSQNPRHKITKRGQNVTFRCDPISEHNRLYWYRQTLGQGPEFLTYFQNEAQLEKSRLLSDRFSAERPKGSFSTLEIQRTEQGDSAMYLCASSSRDRSNEKLFFGSGTQLSVL.

The chain combines TRBV6-2 or TRBV6-3 with TRBJ2-1; tentatively, D is TRBD2 (5 bases). V lost 0 bases to trimming and J lost 6 bases, with 12 bases between them. Per the germline V gene, CDR1 is MNHEY and CDR2 is SVGEGT. The CDR3 spans 15 residues. CDR3 loop: CASSYSSGGRNEQFF. CDR3 nucleotide sequence: TGTGCCAGCAGTTACTCGAGCGGCGGGCGCAATGAGCAGTTCTTC.

This sequence joins TRBV27 and TRBJ1-5; weak D call: TRBD1 (5 bases). Per the germline V gene, CDR1 is MNHEY and CDR2 is SMNVEV (reference sequence). The CDR3 totals 15 residues. Trimming removed 1 base from V and 7 bases from J, with 14 bases in between. As DNA, the CDR3 is TGTGCCAGCAGTTTATTAGGTCAGGGAGGCCAGCCCCAGCATTTT. Translated, it gives CASSLLGQGGQPQHF.

J is TRBJ1-2 and V is TRBV14, with D possibly being TRBD1 (5 bases). V was pared by 4 bases and J by 2 bases, with 17 bases between. There are 16 residues in the CDR3. Germline V gene data show CDR1 as SGHDN and CDR2 as FVKESK. CDR3 loop: CASSPLQTAINYGYTF. For the CDR3, the DNA is TGTGCCAGCAGCCCCCTTCAGACAGCAATCAACTATGGCTACACCTTC.

The chain combines TRBV12-2 with TRBJ2-7; the D call in the table, TRBD1, was not verified against the DNA. TRBV12-2 is given as a pseudogene. The CDR3 has 15 amino acids. The CDR3 reads CASRLGQGSSYEQYF. CDR3 sequence (DNA): TGTGCAAGTCGCTTAGGGCAGGGAAGCTCCTACGAGCAGTACTTC.

The rearrangement joins TRBV27 to TRBJ1-3; the match to TRBD1 covers 8 bases. V dropped 3 bases and J dropped 0; count of bases not matched to a gene: 7. Germline CDR1 MNHEY, CDR2 SMNVEV (reference sequence). The length of the CDR3 is 17 residues. CDR3 protein: CASSFQGAPGSGNTIYF. DNA of the CDR3: TGTGCCAGCAGTTTCCAGGGGGCGCCAGGCTCTGGAAACACCATATATTTT.

The chain joins TRBV7-6 to TRBJ1-2, with D maybe TRBD1 (5 bases). Germline CDR1 SGHVS, CDR2 FNYEAQ. CDR3 length: 14 amino acids. V lost 8 bases and J 7 bases, leaving 20 bases between the germline ends. CDR3 in DNA: TGTGCCAGCTCAAAAAGTGGAGGGGCAAGTGGCTACACCTTC. It encodes CASSKSGGASGYTF. The variable domain in full, completed from reference TRBV7-6 and TRBJ1-2, reads GAGVSQSPRYKVTKRGQDVALRCDPISGHVSLYWYRQALGQGPEFLTYFNYEAQQDKSGLPNDRFSAERPEGSISTLTIQRTEQRDSAMYRCASSKSGGASGYTFGSGTRLTVV.

The chain uses TRBV9 and TRBJ2-1; 8 bases line up with TRBD2. Per the germline V gene, CDR1 is SGDLS and CDR2 is YYNGEE. The CDR3 is 16 residues long. Losses at the gene ends were 2 bases for V and 2 bases for J; bases not matched to a gene: 6. CDR3 nucleotides: TGTGCCAGCAGCGTGGGTTGGCGGGGGGCCTACAATGAGCAGTTCTTC. Encoded protein: CASSVGWRGAYNEQFF.

The chain recombines TRBV6-7 with TRBJ1-1, with 9 bases matching TRBD1. TRBV6-7 is identified as an open reading frame with a role that is uncertain. With V trimmed by 7 bases and J by 7 bases, 1 base remained unmatched. The CDR3 runs 11 residues. CDR3 region: CASKGQGEAFF. The CDR3 DNA reads as TGTGCCAGCAAGGGACAGGGTGAAGCTTTCTTT.

This rearrangement joins TRBV20-1 to TRBJ1-5, with a tentative D call TRBD1 (5 bases). The CDR3 sequence is 16 residues long. Deletions cut 3 bases from V and 0 bases from J, with 15 bases between. Germline assignment: CDR1 DFQATT and CDR2 SNEGSKA (reference sequence). As DNA, the CDR3 is TGCAGTGCTAGTGACGACAGCTTTTATAGCAATCAGCCCCAGCATTTT. Translating it yields CSASDDSFYSNQPQHF.

This clone was seen a handful of times. V gene TRBV10-3 combines with J gene TRBJ2-7, with 15 nucleotides matching TRBD2. From germline, CDR1 is ENHRY and CDR2 SYGVKD. The trim removed 3 bases at V and 4 bases at J, leaving 10 bases unmatched. The CDR3 is made up of 18 amino acids. CDR3 coding DNA: TGTGCCATCAGTGACCCGGGACTAGCGGGAGGTCGGGAGTACGAGCAGTACTTC. This sequence encodes CAISDPGLAGGREYEQYF.

V gene TRBV5-1 combines with J gene TRBJ1-6; a weak D match, TRBD1 (6 bases). Germline CDR1 reads SGHRS; CDR2 reads YFSETQ. The CDR3 covers 17 residues. The germline V and J ends were trimmed by 3 bases and 5 bases, with 18 bases remaining between them. CDR3 DNA sequence: TGCGCCAGCAGCTCGGGGGAGGGGGGGCGAAATAATTCACCCCTCCACTTT. This sequence encodes CASSSGEGGRNNSPLHF.

The gene calls are TRBV7-3 and TRBJ2-1; D ambiguous. V was clipped by 3 bases and J by 1 base, with 4 bases between them. The CDR3 loop spans 13 amino acids. Germline V gene sequence: CDR1 SGHTA, CDR2 FQGTGA. The CDR3 sequence is CASSFQSYNEQFF. In DNA form, the CDR3 reads TGTGCCAGCAGCTTTCAGTCCTACAATGAGCAGTTCTTC.

V usage is TRBV29-1 and J usage is TRBJ1-1; D gene unclear. The V gene's germline CDR1 is SQVTM and CDR2 ANQGSEA. V dropped 4 bases and J dropped 3 bases, with 6 bases sitting between them. The CDR3 length is 11 residues. CDR3 nucleotides: TGCAGCGTTGGGAGGGACACTGAAGCTTTCTTT. Translating gives CSVGRDTEAFF.

The chain is built from TRBV7-9 and TRBJ1-1; 7 bases line up with TRBD1. Per germline, CDR1 SEHNR and CDR2 FQNEAQ (reference sequence). The V and J ends lost 5 bases and 6 bases, in that order; junction bases with no gene match: 12. This CDR3 comprises 15 residues. This CDR3 reads CASSPRDSTDAEAFF. DNA for the CDR3: TGTGCCAGCAGCCCCCGGGACAGTACCGACGCTGAAGCTTTCTTT.

The V call is TRBV6-5, the J call TRBJ2-7; tentative D call: TRBD1 (5 bases). V lost 5 bases, J lost 3 bases, and 11 bases lay in between. Germline V gives CDR1 MNHEY, CDR2 SVGAGI. CDR3 length: 13 amino acids. In DNA form, the CDR3 reads TGTGCCAGCAGTCCCGATGACAGCTACGAGCAGTACTTC. Its protein is CASSPDDSYEQYF.

This chain uses TRBV6-5 with TRBJ2-7; D is possibly TRBD1 (6 bases). The V gene lost 6 bases and the J gene lost 1 base, with 16 bases spanning the gap. CDR3 length: 15 amino acids. CDR1 is MNHEY, CDR2 SVGAGI, per germline. The CDR3 DNA sequence: TGTGCCAGCAGAGTCTACAGGGAAGGTTCCTACGAGCAGTACTTC. Residues: CASRVYREGSYEQYF.